This TCR beta chain was profiled in a study of cytomegalovirus exposure and HLA in healthy donors. Notes on the study in general: Based on reports, TCR beta sequences accurately predicted HLA-A and HLA-B alleles for most subjects.

In the PCR, 60 Vbeta and 13 Jbeta primers were used. This table comes from immunoSEQ multiplex PCR, and its TCRdb copy is limited to in-frame clones, with some not included. The table has about 130,000 clones, 80% seen once. There are many counts of this clone. Its antigen is currently unknown. V dropped 7 bases and J dropped 9 bases, with 16 bases sitting between them. This CDR3 region has 12 residues. Germline-derived CDR1 and CDR2 are SQVTM and ANQGSEA. The V and J genes are TRBV29-1 and TRBJ2-1; D possibly corresponds to TRBD2 (5 bases). The source of this sequence is a young man in good health. Specimen: PBMCs. The CDR3 bases are TGCAGCGCCCCGGGGAGCACTCCTGAGCAGTTCTTC. Translated: CSAPGSTPEQFF.